Each of the 10 T cell receptor beta chains below was sequenced from the same sample in a study of CD8+ T cells in alopecia areata. Extracted RNA was reverse transcribed into cDNA, the sequencing template. Assay used: immunoSEQ multiplex PCR; TCRdb lists only in-frame clones, some missing. This table has some 190,000 clones, around 51% appearing once. Treatment: oral pan-JAK inhibitor, 5-10 mg twice daily. The specimen was CD8+ T cells sorted from blood, collected at roughly week 53, from a patient treated with tofacitinib. The receptors originated from a human donor with alopecia areata.

The chain links TRBV5-1 to TRBJ2-1; 8 bases align to TRBD2. The CDR3 has 12 amino acids. The germline V gene encodes CDR1 SGHRS and CDR2 YFSETQ. CDR3 loop: CSRREGDNEQFF. In DNA form, the CDR3 reads TGCTCTCGACGGGAGGGGGACAATGAGCAGTTCTTC. The full variable domain, in which reference TRBV5-1 and TRBJ2-1 provide the parts outside the CDR3, is KAGVTQTPRYLIKTRGQQVTLSCSPISGHRSVSWYQQTPGQGLQFLFEYFSETQRNKGNFPGRFSGRQFSNSRSEMNVSTLELGDSALYLCSRREGDNEQFFGPGTRLTVL.

This chain links TRBV15 with TRBJ2-3; a weak D match, TRBD2 (5 bases). This CDR3 is 16 amino acids long. CDR1 is LNHNV, CDR2 YYDKDF, per germline (reference sequence). The V and J ends lost 0 bases and 1 base respectively, with 11 bases between them. CDR3 protein: CATSREAEGGTDTQYF. DNA of the CDR3: TGTGCCACCAGCAGAGAGGCAGAGGGCGGCACAGATACGCAGTATTTT.

In its sample, this clone was seen a few times. The J gene is TRBJ1-2, the V gene TRBV5-6, with D perhaps TRBD1 (6 bases). V was shortened by 4 bases and J by 0 bases, with 13 bases between the two germline ends. Germline V gene lookup returns CDR1 SGHDT and CDR2 YYEEEE. The CDR3 covers 15 residues. The chain's CDR3 is CASSPTRGANYGYTF. DNA for the CDR3: TGTGCCAGCAGCCCAACCAGGGGTGCTAACTATGGCTACACCTTC.

The chain recombines TRBV30 with TRBJ2-4, with D unresolved. Germline CDR1 reads GTSNPN; CDR2 reads SVGIG (reference sequence). V lost 0 bases to trimming and J lost 6 bases, with 9 bases between them. The CDR3 runs 13 residues. CDR3 amino acids: CAWSVGVGNIQYF. The CDR3 nucleotides read TGTGCCTGGAGTGTTGGGGTCGGAAACATTCAGTACTTC.

This clone was seen a handful of times. V is TRBV5-6 and J is TRBJ1-5, with a possible D match to TRBD1 (5 bases). Germline V gene lookup returns CDR1 SGHDT and CDR2 YYEEEE. Trimming shortened V by 1 base and J by 2 bases, and 10 bases separated the two germline ends. The CDR3 length is 15 residues. The CDR3 DNA reads TGTGCCAGCAGCTTGATGCGAGGGGGCAATCAGCCCCAGCATTTT. It specifies CASSLMRGGNQPQHF.

This clone turned up a few times. J is TRBJ1-1 and V is TRBV7-9; D is uncertain. V was cut by 5 bases and J by 1 base, with 5 bases left in between. Germline-derived CDR1 and CDR2 are SEHNR and FQNEAQ (reference sequence). This CDR3 region has 12 residues. The CDR3, as DNA: TGTGCCAGCAGCCGCGGGAACACTGAAGCTTTCTTT. This codes for CASSRGNTEAFF. Using reference TRBV7-9 and TRBJ1-1 for the parts outside the CDR3, the full variable domain is DTGVSQNPRHKITKRGQNVTFRCDPISEHNRLYWYRQTLGQGPEFLTYFQNEAQLEKSRLLSDRFSAERPKGSFSTLEIQRTEQGDSAMYLCASSRGNTEAFFGQGTRLTVV.

The gene calls are TRBV7-6 and TRBJ2-7, with D perhaps TRBD2 (5 bases). CDR1 is SGHVS, CDR2 FNYEAQ, per germline. The CDR3 sequence is 15 residues long. Trimming shortened V by 5 bases and J by 2 bases, and 16 bases separated the two germline ends. CDR3 DNA sequence: TGTGCCAGCAGCCCCGGGGTGGCTTCGACCTACGAGCAGTACTTC. Its protein product is CASSPGVASTYEQYF.

The chain links TRBV19 to TRBJ2-1; maybe TRBD1 (5 bases). This CDR3 is built from 13 residues. The germline CDR1 and CDR2 sequences are LNHDA and SQIVND (reference sequence). Between the trimmed V and J ends, which lost 8 bases and 8 bases, there was a span of 16 bases. The CDR3 DNA reads as TGTGCCAGTCTTTCGACAGAGGAAGATGAGCAGTTCTTC. Translation: CASLSTEEDEQFF.

In regard to this clone: In the same sample, other DNA sequences code for this CDR3. The genes are TRBV30 and TRBJ1-1; D remains unclear. Trimming pared 2 bases from V and 5 bases from J, leaving 6 bases between. There are 11 residues in the CDR3. The germline gives CDR1 GTSNPN, CDR2 SVGIG (reference sequence). The CDR3 region has the DNA TGTGCCTGGAGTCCCGGGACTGAAGCTTTCTTT. Translating gives CAWSPGTEAFF. Filled out from reference TRBV30 and TRBJ1-1, the complete variable domain reads SQTIHQWPATLVQPVGSPLSLECTVEGTSNPNLYWYRQAAGRGLQLLFYSVGIGQISSEVPQNLSASRPQDRQFILSSKKLLLSDSGFYLCAWSPGTEAFFGQGTRLTVV.

The chain couples TRBV29-1 to TRBJ1-1; perhaps TRBD1 as D (6 bases). Trimming removed 4 bases at V and 1 base at J, with 10 bases between. The CDR3 runs 13 residues. Looked up from germline, CDR1 is SQVTM and CDR2 is ANQGSEA. Here the CDR3 reads CSVAAGANTEAFF. The CDR3 DNA reads TGCAGCGTTGCTGCAGGGGCGAACACTGAAGCTTTCTTT.